These 31 T cell receptor beta chains came from one sample sequenced in a study of cytomegalovirus exposure and HLA in healthy donors (dated by TCRdb to about 2017). Libraries came from the immunoSEQ multiplex PCR assay. A mixture of 60 forward primers for TCR Vbeta segments and 13 reverse primers for TCR Jbeta segments was used in the multiplex PCR. TCRdb limited this immuneACCESS table to in-frame rearrangements with V and J called. A share of clones is missing; checked studies link under half to unresolved V genes, and the rest is unexplained. The sample's records list under 90,000 clones. Jointly, the top ten make up roughly 8% of the sample. The sample consisted of PBMCs. The receptors come from a female donor in good health and CMV-seropositive.

The V and J genes are TRBV25-1 and TRBJ2-6, with 9 nucleotides matching TRBD1. Germline-derived CDR1 and CDR2 are MGHDK and SYGVNS. The V gene end was trimmed by 6 bases and the J gene end by 4 bases; junction bases not matched to a gene: 7. This CDR3 is built from 16 residues. The CDR3 DNA is TGTGCCAGCAGGGGACAGGGAATGAGGGGGGCCAACGTCCTGACTTTC. It encodes CASRGQGMRGANVLTF.

The genes are TRBV9 and TRBJ2-6; TRBD1 agrees at 7 bases. V shed 4 bases, J shed 2 bases, and the junction held 18 bases outside the gene matches. CDR1 SGDLS and CDR2 YYNGEE come from the germline V gene. The CDR3 contains 20 residues. The CDR3 sequence is CASSQQGVQGILTGANVLTF. The CDR3 DNA sequence: TGTGCCAGCAGCCAACAAGGGGTACAGGGGATATTAACTGGGGCCAACGTCCTGACTTTC.

The chain uses TRBV19 and TRBJ1-2; D perhaps matches TRBD1 (5 bases). V was cut by 5 bases and J by 4 bases, with 11 bases left in between. Looked up from germline, CDR1 is LNHDA and CDR2 is SQIVND (reference sequence). The CDR3 is 13 residues long. DNA of the CDR3: TGTGCCAGTAGTCTGCGGGACGTCTATGGCTACACCTTC. Its translation: CASSLRDVYGYTF.

Written as DNA, the CDR3 is TGTGCCATCAGACCCGACAGTTTTTACGAGCAGTACTTC. It specifies CAIRPDSFYEQYF. The V call is TRBV10-3, the J call TRBJ2-5, with D tentatively TRBD1 (5 bases). The DNA matches TRBJ2-7 better at its end, which makes the J call doubtful. The germline V gene has CDR1 ENHRY and CDR2 SYGVKD. The CDR3 spans 13 residues.

As concerns this clone: The same CDR3 arises from other DNA sequences in this sample as well. The genes are TRBV30 and TRBJ1-2, with D possibly TRBD1 on 6 matching bases. V dropped 2 bases and J dropped 8 bases, with 12 bases sitting between them. CDR3 length equals 12 residues. CDR1 GTSNPN and CDR2 SVGIG come from the germline V gene (reference sequence). CDR3 amino acids: CAWSLDREGYTF. In DNA form, the CDR3 reads TGTGCCTGGAGTTTGGACAGAGAAGGCTACACCTTC.

The V call is TRBV14, the J call TRBJ1-4, with 7 bases identical to TRBD1. Germline V gene data show CDR1 as SGHDN and CDR2 as FVKESK. Unmatched junction bases numbered 9, after V lost 5 bases and J lost 0 bases. This CDR3 is built from 17 residues. In DNA form, the CDR3 reads TGTGCCAGCAGCGACCTATACGGGACAGCAACTAATGAAAAACTGTTTTTT. Encoded protein: CASSDLYGTATNEKLFF.

The chain is built from TRBV30 and TRBJ2-2; possible D gene TRBD1, 5 bases. Germline lookup yields CDR1 GTSNPN and CDR2 SVGIG (reference sequence). Trimming stripped 5 bases from V and 7 bases from J, with 14 bases between. The length of the CDR3 is 13 residues. This chain's CDR3 is CAWWQGGVGELFF. CDR3 DNA: TGTGCCTGGTGGCAGGGTGGGGTCGGGGAGCTGTTTTTT.

As DNA, the CDR3 is TGTGCCAGCAGTGCTGGCTCGATAAATGGCTACGAGCAGTACTTC. Its translation: CASSAGSINGYEQYF. The chain employs TRBV25-1 and TRBJ2-7; D gene ambiguous. Germline CDR1 reads MGHDK; CDR2 reads SYGVNS. This CDR3 is 15 amino acids long. V was clipped by 4 bases and J by 3 bases, with 16 bases between them.

The rearrangement joins TRBV19 to TRBJ2-5; 8 nucleotides line up with TRBD2. Germline values: CDR1 LNHDA, CDR2 SQIVND (reference sequence). V lost 6 bases, J lost 4 bases, and 4 bases stayed unmatched. This CDR3 has 13 amino acids. CDR3 DNA sequence: TGTGCCAGTAGCGGGGGGGCCGGAGAGACCCAGTACTTC. Protein product: CASSGGAGETQYF.

To note about this clone: Other DNA sequences from this sample encode an identical CDR3 as well. CDR3 in amino acids: CASSYRTGEGYTF. CDR3 coding DNA: TGTGCCAGCAGCTATCGGACAGGGGAGGGCTACACCTTC. The V gene is TRBV7-2, the J gene TRBJ1-2, with 9 nucleotides matching TRBD1. The trim removed 4 bases at V and 8 bases at J, leaving 5 bases unmatched. The germline gives CDR1 SGHTA, CDR2 FQGNSA. The CDR3 contains 13 residues.

J is TRBJ1-1 and V is TRBV10-3; D is perhaps TRBD1 (5 bases). V lost 3 bases and J 0 bases, leaving 11 bases between the germline ends. Germline CDR1 and CDR2: ENHRY and SYGVKD. The CDR3 is 15 amino acids. CDR3 loop: CAISDPGLMNTEAFF. In nucleotides, the CDR3 is TGTGCCATCAGTGACCCGGGACTGATGAACACTGAAGCTTTCTTT.

The chain couples TRBV29-1 to TRBJ1-2, with TRBD1 matching 10 bases. CDR1 is SQVTM and CDR2 is ANQGSEA in the germline V gene. This CDR3 is built from 14 residues. V lost 5 bases and J lost 8; bases outside the gene matches: 11. The CDR3 nucleotides are TGCAGCGTTACTCCTTGGACAGGGGGATCGGGCTACACCTTC. Residues: CSVTPWTGGSGYTF.

The chain employs TRBV5-4 and TRBJ2-7; 10 bases are shared with TRBD2. This CDR3 region has 14 residues. J gave up 5 bases and V 4 bases, and 6 bases lay outside the gene matches. Germline lookup yields CDR1 SGHNT and CDR2 YYREEE (reference sequence). The CDR3 spells CASSRSGRSNEQYF. The CDR3 bases are TGTGCCAGCAGCCGTAGCGGGAGGAGCAACGAGCAGTACTTC. Filled out from reference TRBV5-4 and TRBJ2-7, the complete variable domain reads ETGVTQSPTHLIKTRGQQVTLRCSSQSGHNTVSWYQQALGQGPQFIFQYYREEENGRGNFPPRFSGLQFPNYSSELNVNALELDDSALYLCASSRSGRSNEQYFGPGTRLTVT.

The chain recombines TRBV30 with TRBJ1-4; 8 bases align to TRBD1. In germline, CDR1 is GTSNPN, CDR2 SVGIG (reference sequence). V lost 5 bases and J lost 7; bases outside the gene matches: 3. The CDR3 spans 12 residues. Here the CDR3 DNA reads TGTGCCTGGGGACAGGGCAGTGAAAAACTGTTTTTT. Protein product: CAWGQGSEKLFF. The variable domain in full, with the rest retrieved from reference TRBV30 and TRBJ1-4, is SQTIHQWPATLVQPVGSPLSLECTVEGTSNPNLYWYRQAAGRGLQLLFYSVGIGQISSEVPQNLSASRPQDRQFILSSKKLLLSDSGFYLCAWGQGSEKLFFGSGTQLSVL.

The rearrangement links TRBV9 to TRBJ2-7; D unresolved. Trimming took 0 bases from V and 5 from J, leaving 9 bases between them. The germline gives CDR1 SGDLS, CDR2 YYNGEE. The CDR3 sequence is 13 residues long. The CDR3 DNA reads TGTGCCAGCAGCGTAGGCTTGGGCAACGAGCAGTACTTC. Encoded protein: CASSVGLGNEQYF.

Note on this clone: Different DNA sequences within this sample yield the same CDR3. The V gene is TRBV5-4, the J gene TRBJ2-3; TRBD2 might be the D (5 bases). The CDR3 length is 15 residues. V was shortened by 5 bases and J by 0 bases, with 13 bases between the two germline ends. The germline gives CDR1 SGHNT, CDR2 YYREEE (reference sequence). The CDR3 spells CASRDQRGSTDTQYF. CDR3 sequence (DNA): TGTGCCAGCAGGGATCAGCGAGGGAGCACAGATACGCAGTATTTT.

Written as DNA, the CDR3 is TGCGCCAGCAGTCCCGGACAGGGCGGTGGAAACACCATATATTTT. Its protein product is CASSPGQGGGNTIYF. The V and J genes are TRBV10-2 and TRBJ1-3; the match to TRBD1 covers 8 bases. This CDR3 spans 15 amino acids. With 5 bases clipped from V and 3 bases from J, the junction kept 6 bases outside the gene matches. In germline, CDR1 is WSHSY, CDR2 SAAADI.

The rearrangement links TRBV6-5 to TRBJ1-4; D gene uncertain. Germline V gene lookup returns CDR1 MNHEY and CDR2 SVGAGI. This CDR3 contains 15 residues. V lost 7 bases, J lost 7 bases, and 19 bases lay in between. CDR3 amino acids: CASKEVGKAAEKLFF. The CDR3 DNA is TGTGCCAGCAAGGAGGTTGGGAAGGCGGCTGAAAAACTGTTTTTT.

This chain links TRBV6-5 with TRBJ2-2; the match to TRBD2 covers 10 bases. With V trimmed by 7 bases and J by 1 base, 3 bases remained unmatched. The CDR3 extends over 15 amino acids. The germline V gene has CDR1 MNHEY and CDR2 SVGAGI. CDR3 nucleotides: TGTGCCAGCATCCCTAGCGGGAGGAACACCGGGGAGCTGTTTTTT. It translates to CASIPSGRNTGELFF.

The DNA for the CDR3 is TGTGCCAGCAGTTTGGGGGGGCTTAGCTCCTACGAGCAGTACTTC. Protein product: CASSLGGLSSYEQYF. The chain combines TRBV28 with TRBJ2-7, with a possible D match to TRBD2 (7 bases). Trimming left V 3 bases short and J 0 bases short, with 12 bases between. The CDR3 contains 15 residues. CDR1 is MDHEN, CDR2 SYDVKM, per germline. Combining the CDR3 with reference TRBV28 and TRBJ2-7 gives the whole variable domain DVKVTQSSRYLVKRTGEKVFLECVQDMDHENMFWYRQDPGLGLRLIYFSYDVKMKEKGDIPEGYSVSREKKERFSLILESASTNQTSMYLCASSLGGLSSYEQYFGPGTRLTVT.

The CDR3 DNA reads as TGTGCCAGTAGTAATTGGGCGAACACTGAAGCTTTCTTT. Residues: CASSNWANTEAFF. The chain combines TRBV19 with TRBJ1-1; D ambiguous. CDR3 length: 13 residues. Germline V lookup: CDR1 LNHDA, CDR2 SQIVND (reference sequence). Trimming removed 4 bases from V and 1 base from J, with 7 bases in between.

The chain has TRBV29-1 and TRBJ2-1; 7 bases line up with TRBD2. Germline V gives CDR1 SQVTM, CDR2 ANQGSEA. Unmatched junction bases numbered 12, after V lost 4 bases and J lost 0 bases. CDR3 length equals 17 residues. In nucleotides, the CDR3 is TGCAGCGTTGGAAAGAACGGGAGGCCGCTCTCCTACAATGAGCAGTTCTTC. Translating it yields CSVGKNGRPLSYNEQFF.

The chain uses TRBV5-1 and TRBJ2-7; 13 bases agree with TRBD2. CDR1 and CDR2 (germline): SGHRS, YFSETQ. With V trimmed by 2 bases and J by 5 bases, 4 bases remained unmatched. The CDR3 covers 15 residues. CDR3 sequence reads: CASSFGLAGEDEQYF. DNA for the CDR3: TGCGCCAGCAGCTTCGGACTAGCGGGAGAGGACGAGCAGTACTTC.

The rearrangement uses TRBV4-3 and TRBJ1-1; 11 bases line up with TRBD1. The J segment lost 3 bases and the V segment lost 2 bases, leaving 11 bases of the junction unmatched. This CDR3 contains 18 residues. CDR1 and CDR2 from the germline V gene are LGHNA and YSLEER. CDR3 residues: CASSQQRRDRGSDTEAFF. As DNA, the CDR3 is TGCGCCAGCAGCCAACAACGCCGGGACAGGGGGAGCGACACTGAAGCTTTCTTT.

V is TRBV5-6 and J is TRBJ2-7, with 9 bases identical to TRBD1. This CDR3 region has 14 residues. Germline CDR1 is SGHDT and CDR2 is YYEEEE. V shed 2 bases and J 5 bases; nucleotides not matched to a gene: 5. CDR3 loop: CASSLRDRANEQYF. DNA of the CDR3: TGTGCCAGCAGCTTACGGGACAGGGCCAACGAGCAGTACTTC. The full variable domain, its missing parts supplied by reference TRBV5-6 and TRBJ2-7, is DAGVTQSPTHLIKTRGQQVTLRCSPKSGHDTVSWYQQALGQGPQFIFQYYEEEERQRGNFPDRFSGHQFPNYSSELNVNALLLGDSALYLCASSLRDRANEQYFGPGTRLTVT.

The chain is built from TRBV7-9 and TRBJ2-7, with a weak D call TRBD2 (6 bases). This CDR3 has 14 amino acids. The germline V and J ends were trimmed by 5 bases and 3 bases, with 14 bases remaining between them. CDR1 and CDR2 from the germline V gene are SEHNR and FQNEAQ (reference sequence). The chain's CDR3 is CASSPSGLNYEQYF. The CDR3 DNA reads as TGTGCCAGCAGCCCAAGTGGACTAAACTACGAGCAGTACTTC.

This chain connects TRBV6-4 to TRBJ2-2; D unresolved. The CDR3 has 13 residues. The germline gives CDR1 MRHNA, CDR2 SNTAGT. Trimming pared 0 bases from V and 7 bases from J, leaving 6 bases between. For the CDR3, the DNA is TGTGCCAGCAGTGACTCCCTTAGCGGGGAGCTGTTTTTT. It encodes CASSDSLSGELFF.

The chain employs TRBV7-6 and TRBJ2-7, with 9 bases identical to TRBD2. CDR1 and CDR2 from the germline V gene are SGHVS and FNYEAQ. There are 16 residues in the CDR3. V lost 5 bases, J lost 3 bases, and 11 bases stayed unmatched. The CDR3 reads CASSAAGGGIYYEQYF. CDR3 nucleotides: TGTGCCAGCAGCGCTGCGGGGGGGGGCATCTACTACGAGCAGTACTTC.

This sequence joins TRBV5-4 and TRBJ2-5; 10 bases are shared with TRBD2. The length of the CDR3 is 15 residues. CDR1 is SGHNT and CDR2 is YYREEE in the germline V gene (reference sequence). V lost 3 bases to trimming and J lost 5 bases; unmatched junction nucleotides: 7. This chain's CDR3 is CASSSKAGGPETQYF. CDR3 coding DNA: TGTGCCAGCAGCTCGAAAGCGGGAGGGCCGGAGACCCAGTACTTC.

The rearrangement links TRBV7-6 to TRBJ1-5; no firm D call. The CDR3 is made up of 13 amino acids. Germline CDR1 SGHVS, CDR2 FNYEAQ. V was shortened by 5 bases and J by 4 bases, with 9 bases between the two germline ends. CDR3 coding DNA: TGTGCCAGCAGCCTCAGCGATAATCAGCCCCAGCATTTT. Protein sequence: CASSLSDNQPQHF. Full variable domain (remainder filled in from reference TRBV7-6 and TRBJ1-5): GAGVSQSPRYKVTKRGQDVALRCDPISGHVSLYWYRQALGQGPEFLTYFNYEAQQDKSGLPNDRFSAERPEGSISTLTIQRTEQRDSAMYRCASSLSDNQPQHFGDGTRLSIL.

The chain couples TRBV25-1 to TRBJ2-7; TRBD1 might be the D (6 bases). The V end lost 2 bases, the J end lost 0 bases, and 11 bases lay between the germline ends. CDR1 MGHDK and CDR2 SYGVNS come from the germline V gene. The CDR3 contains 15 residues. The CDR3 nucleotides read TGTGCCAGCAGTGAAAAGAAAGGGGGCTCCTACGAGCAGTACTTC. Protein: CASSEKKGGSYEQYF.